These T cell receptor beta chains were read from a single sample in a study of early T cells in non-severe SARS-CoV-2 infection. TCRdb used MiXCR to reprocess the 5' RACE reads, holding one entry per CDR3 protein. The table has roughly 50,000 distinct CDR3 sequences, approximately 8% seen once. Sequenced input: whole blood. The origin of the receptors is an adult who was a healthcare worker with PCR-confirmed SARS-CoV-2 infection or an uninfected control (not recorded which). CDR3s include the opening cysteine and the closing phenylalanine or tryptophan. A D gene is named only where the DNA matches it firmly. Size is stated for part of the rows, as once, few or many counts, or as a class when the clone is expanded.

v_gene: TRBV29-1; abundance: many; j_gene: TRBJ2-3; d_gene: TRBD1; CDR3aa: CSVEGQGEGTDTQYF; CDR3nt: TGCAGCGTTGAAGGACAGGGGGAAGGAACAGATACGCAGTATTTT
v_gene: TRBV3-1; abundance: NA; j_gene: TRBJ1-2; d_gene: NA; CDR3aa: CASSHITKRGYTF; CDR3nt: TGTGCCAGCAGCCACATTACCAAGAGAGGCTACACCTTC
v_gene: TRBV5-1; abundance: many; j_gene: TRBJ2-2; d_gene: NA; CDR3aa: CASSWGRSTGELFF; CDR3nt: TGCGCCAGCAGCTGGGGCAGGTCCACCGGGGAGCTGTTTTTT
v_gene: TRBV29-1; abundance: NA; j_gene: TRBJ1-2; d_gene: NA; CDR3aa: CSVDPGRYGYTF; CDR3nt: TGCAGCGTTGATCCGGGACGATATGGCTACACCTTC
v_gene: TRBV5-1; abundance: few; j_gene: TRBJ2-7; d_gene: NA; CDR3aa: CASSLVPYEQYF; CDR3nt: TGCGCCAGCAGCTTGGTTCCGTACGAGCAGTACTTC
v_gene: TRBV27; abundance: many; j_gene: TRBJ2-1; d_gene: TRBD2; CDR3aa: CASSPSGGAVNEQFF; CDR3nt: TGTGCCAGCAGTCCTAGCGGGGGGGCGGTCAATGAGCAGTTCTTC
v_gene: TRBV12-3/TRBV12-4; abundance: many; j_gene: TRBJ1-5; d_gene: NA; CDR3aa: CASSLLGATSNQPQHF; CDR3nt: TGTGCCAGCAGTCTCCTCGGGGCAACTAGCAATCAGCCCCAGCATTTT
v_gene: TRBV5-1; abundance: few; j_gene: TRBJ2-7; d_gene: TRBD1; CDR3aa: CASSYRGNEQYF; CDR3nt: TGCGCCAGCAGCTACAGGGGAAACGAGCAGTACTTC
v_gene: TRBV6-6; abundance: NA; j_gene: TRBJ2-1; d_gene: TRBD2; CDR3aa: CASSSLTGLAGGNEQFF; CDR3nt: TGTGCCAGCAGTTCCCTGACGGGACTAGCGGGAGGGAATGAGCAGTTCTTC
v_gene: TRBV4-3; abundance: few; j_gene: TRBJ2-5; d_gene: NA; CDR3aa: CASSQEGSSHQETQYF; CDR3nt: TGCGCCAGCAGCCAAGAGGGGTCTAGCCACCAAGAGACCCAGTACTTC
v_gene: TRBV19; abundance: NA; j_gene: TRBJ2-5; d_gene: NA; CDR3aa: CASSIGGPSFKETQYF; CDR3nt: TGTGCCAGTAGTATTGGCGGTCCGTCGTTTAAGGAGACCCAGTACTTC
v_gene: TRBV29-1; abundance: many; j_gene: TRBJ1-5; d_gene: NA; CDR3aa: CGAGVRGQPQHF; CDR3nt: TGCGGGGCAGGGGTTAGGGGGCAGCCCCAGCATTTT
v_gene: TRBV5-6; abundance: NA; j_gene: TRBJ2-1; d_gene: TRBD2; CDR3aa: CASSLLAGGQYEQFF; CDR3nt: TGTGCCAGCAGCCTCTTGGCGGGGGGGCAATATGAGCAGTTCTTC
v_gene: TRBV6-6; abundance: few; j_gene: TRBJ2-3; d_gene: TRBD1; CDR3aa: CATQAGTGFTDTQYF; CDR3nt: TGTGCCACTCAAGCCGGGACAGGCTTCACAGATACGCAGTATTTT
v_gene: TRBV12-3/TRBV12-4; abundance: few; j_gene: TRBJ2-3; d_gene: TRBD1; CDR3aa: CASGTGAPYTQYF; CDR3nt: TGTGCCAGTGGGACAGGGGCGCCCTATACGCAGTATTTT
v_gene: TRBV5-1; abundance: NA; j_gene: TRBJ1-5; d_gene: NA; CDR3aa: CASSWDANQPQHF; CDR3nt: TGCGCCAGCAGCTGGGATGCGAATCAGCCCCAGCATTTT
v_gene: TRBV4-3; abundance: NA; j_gene: TRBJ1-2; d_gene: NA; CDR3aa: CASSQGGTLPNYGYTF; CDR3nt: TGCGCCAGCAGCCAAGGGGGAACGCTTCCCAACTATGGCTACACCTTC
v_gene: TRBV7-9; abundance: NA; j_gene: TRBJ2-3; d_gene: NA; CDR3aa: CASSSRDGDQDTQYF; CDR3nt: TGTGCCAGCAGCTCACGGGACGGCGACCAAGATACGCAGTATTTT
v_gene: TRBV5-1; abundance: many; j_gene: TRBJ2-7; d_gene: TRBD1; CDR3aa: CASSGTGYYEQYF; CDR3nt: TGCGCCAGCAGCGGGACAGGGTACTACGAGCAGTACTTC
v_gene: TRBV28; abundance: few; j_gene: TRBJ1-5; d_gene: NA; CDR3aa: CASSPLVPHQPQHF; CDR3nt: TGTGCCAGCAGTCCATTAGTTCCTCATCAGCCCCAGCATTTT
v_gene: TRBV29-1; abundance: many; j_gene: TRBJ1-1; d_gene: NA; CDR3aa: CSVGQMNTEAFF; CDR3nt: TGCAGCGTCGGACAGATGAACACTGAAGCTTTCTTT
v_gene: TRBV14; abundance: NA; j_gene: TRBJ2-3; d_gene: NA; CDR3aa: CASSQLLSLTDTQYF; CDR3nt: TGTGCCAGCAGCCAGCTCCTCTCACTCACAGATACGCAGTATTTT
v_gene: TRBV19; abundance: NA; j_gene: TRBJ2-3; d_gene: TRBD2; CDR3aa: CASSIRGRGSDSDTQYF; CDR3nt: TGTGCCAGTAGTATCCGAGGGAGGGGTTCGGACTCAGATACGCAGTATTTT
v_gene: TRBV29-1; abundance: few; j_gene: TRBJ1-1; d_gene: TRBD1; CDR3aa: CSGSPGQGTKAFF; CDR3nt: TGCAGCGGCTCCCCGGGACAGGGTACGAAAGCTTTCTTT
v_gene: TRBV27; abundance: NA; j_gene: TRBJ2-4; d_gene: NA; CDR3aa: CASSSTGPQYF; CDR3nt: TGTGCCAGCAGTTCGACGGGGCCCCAGTACTTC
v_gene: TRBV5-4; abundance: many; j_gene: TRBJ2-1; d_gene: TRBD2; CDR3aa: CASSLGLAGVRGNEQFF; CDR3nt: TGTGCCAGCAGCTTGGGACTAGCGGGAGTAAGGGGTAATGAGCAGTTCTTC
v_gene: TRBV12-5; abundance: NA; j_gene: TRBJ2-4; d_gene: TRBD1; CDR3aa: CASGSGQGALNIQYF; CDR3nt: TGTGCTAGTGGTTCGGGACAGGGGGCATTAAACATTCAGTACTTC
v_gene: TRBV5-4; abundance: NA; j_gene: TRBJ2-3; d_gene: TRBD2; CDR3aa: CASSLGTSGGASDTQYF; CDR3nt: TGTGCCAGCAGCTTGGGGACTAGCGGGGGGGCCTCCGATACGCAGTATTTT
v_gene: TRBV6-4; abundance: many; j_gene: TRBJ1-2; d_gene: TRBD1; CDR3aa: CASRQSPGGYGYTF; CDR3nt: TGTGCCAGCAGACAGTCCCCAGGGGGCTATGGCTACACCTTC
v_gene: TRBV7-2; abundance: few; j_gene: TRBJ1-1; d_gene: NA; CDR3aa: CASSSWGGPEAFF; CDR3nt: TGTGCCAGCAGCTCGTGGGGGGGCCCTGAAGCTTTCTTT
v_gene: TRBV6-5; abundance: NA; j_gene: TRBJ2-7; d_gene: NA; CDR3aa: CASSVGRSYEQYF; CDR3nt: TGTGCCAGCAGTGTGGGTCGCTCCTACGAGCAGTACTTC
v_gene: TRBV7-2; abundance: few; j_gene: TRBJ1-2; d_gene: TRBD1; CDR3aa: CASSLRGDRVVSGYTF; CDR3nt: TGTGCCAGCAGCTTGAGGGGGGACAGGGTGGTTTCTGGCTACACCTTC
v_gene: TRBV29-1; abundance: many; j_gene: TRBJ1-2; d_gene: NA; CDR3aa: CSVGERSYGYTF; CDR3nt: TGCAGCGTTGGGGAACGGAGCTATGGCTACACCTTC
v_gene: TRBV12-3/TRBV12-4; abundance: NA; j_gene: TRBJ2-5; d_gene: NA; CDR3aa: CASSFQGGSGETQYF; CDR3nt: TGTGCCAGCAGTTTTCAGGGAGGTTCGGGAGAGACCCAGTACTTC
v_gene: TRBV20-1; abundance: medium-sized; j_gene: TRBJ2-7; d_gene: TRBD2; CDR3aa: CSAQGTLAGVSYEQYF; CDR3nt: TGCAGTGCTCAGGGGACCTTAGCGGGAGTATCCTACGAGCAGTACTTC
v_gene: TRBV10-3; abundance: NA; j_gene: TRBJ2-7; d_gene: NA; CDR3aa: CAMARTEEQQHF; CDR3nt: TGTGCCATGGCGAGGACCGAGGAACAGCAGCACTTC
v_gene: TRBV5-5; abundance: many; j_gene: TRBJ2-1; d_gene: TRBD1; CDR3aa: CASSLETGEGEQFF; CDR3nt: TGTGCCAGCAGTCTGGAGACAGGGGAAGGCGAGCAGTTCTTC
v_gene: TRBV27; abundance: NA; j_gene: TRBJ1-1; d_gene: TRBD1; CDR3aa: CASSWGQGFTEAFF; CDR3nt: TGTGCCAGCAGTTGGGGACAGGGTTTCACTGAAGCTTTCTTT
v_gene: TRBV18; abundance: few; j_gene: TRBJ2-3; d_gene: NA; CDR3aa: CASSAGRADTQYF; CDR3nt: TGTGCCAGCTCAGCGGGCAGGGCAGATACGCAGTATTTT
v_gene: TRBV19; abundance: few; j_gene: TRBJ2-4; d_gene: NA; CDR3aa: CASSRQGGGNIQYF; CDR3nt: TGTGCCAGTAGTAGACAGGGAGGCGGAAACATTCAGTACTTC
v_gene: TRBV20-1; abundance: many; j_gene: TRBJ2-3; d_gene: NA; CDR3aa: CSAERGDPDTQYF; CDR3nt: TGCAGTGCGGAGAGGGGGGACCCAGATACGCAGTATTTT
v_gene: TRBV12-3/TRBV12-4; abundance: many; j_gene: TRBJ2-7; d_gene: NA; CDR3aa: CASSLTGDLSYEQYF; CDR3nt: TGTGCCAGCAGTTTGACGGGAGACCTCTCCTACGAGCAGTACTTC
v_gene: TRBV29-1; abundance: NA; j_gene: TRBJ2-1; d_gene: NA; CDR3aa: CSVEGIRGASSYNEQFF; CDR3nt: TGCAGCGTTGAGGGGATAAGAGGGGCCAGTTCCTACAATGAGCAGTTCTTC
v_gene: TRBV3-1; abundance: NA; j_gene: TRBJ1-4; d_gene: NA; CDR3aa: CASSPQGFDGEKLFF; CDR3nt: TGTGCCAGCAGCCCCCAGGGATTCGACGGTGAAAAACTGTTTTTT
v_gene: TRBV4-3; abundance: many; j_gene: TRBJ1-5; d_gene: NA; CDR3aa: CASSHGPGNQPQHF; CDR3nt: TGCGCCAGCAGCCATGGACCTGGGAATCAGCCCCAGCATTTT